This T cell receptor (beta chain) was observed in a study of blood T cell repertoires in COVID-19. Looking at the study overall: Italy, Spain and the United States were the sources of the convalescent and acute COVID-19 samples.

Only one count was recorded for this clone. V lost 5 bases and J lost 4; bases outside the gene matches: 10. Germline CDR1 reads LNHDA; CDR2 reads SQIVND (reference sequence). The CDR3 consists of 15 residues. Sequenced by immunoSEQ multiplex PCR; TCRdb stores in-frame clones only, minus some. The data show about 300,000 clones, with about 88% seen just once and 1% to 1.5% held by the top ten. The source of this sequence is a man aged 70-80 years with acute or convalescent COVID-19. The chain uses TRBV19 and TRBJ1-1, with 7 positions matching TRBD1. Material: peripheral blood. This CDR3 reads CASSPRQGGGTEAFF. The DNA for the CDR3 is TGTGCCAGTAGTCCAAGACAGGGTGGGGGCACTGAAGCTTTCTTT.